A single sample gave rise to the 29 T cell receptor beta chains below, sequenced in a study of blood T cell repertoires in COVID-19 (dated by TCRdb to the early 2020s). The method behind the library was the immunoSEQ multiplex PCR assay. As stored in TCRdb, this immuneACCESS dataset retains in-frame rearrangements with V and J assigned. A fraction of the clones does not appear; measured against another copy, unresolved V genes explain less than half of the discrepancy, and the remainder lacks a known reason. For this sample the table gives 98,000 or so clones, of which 85% to 90% were detected only once. 15% of the sample rests with the top ten. The specimen was peripheral blood. These receptors were obtained from a man aged 45-65 years with acute or convalescent COVID-19.

The gene calls are TRBV5-8 and TRBJ1-5; D may be TRBD1 (5 bases). Germline values: CDR1 SGHTS, CDR2 YDEGEE. The CDR3 is 17 residues long. The V end was cut by 0 bases, the J end by 1 base, with 14 bases between. This CDR3 reads CASSLGPGGGSNQPQHF. In nucleotides, the CDR3 is TGTGCCAGCAGCTTGGGGCCGGGGGGAGGCAGCAATCAGCCCCAGCATTTT.

The table lists this clone with a few counts. The V and J genes are TRBV6-6 and TRBJ2-2, with TRBD1 matching 7 bases. Germline values: CDR1 MNHNY, CDR2 SVGAGI (reference sequence). The CDR3 consists of 14 residues. V lost 6 bases and J lost 5; bases outside the gene matches: 6. CDR3 DNA: TGTGCCAGCAGATTACAGGGGCCAACCGGGGAGCTGTTTTTT. Translation gives CASRLQGPTGELFF.

This clone was counted once. The chain joins TRBV2 to TRBJ2-7, with a weak D call TRBD2 (6 bases). Trimming removed 7 bases at V and 4 bases at J, with 17 bases between. The CDR3 spans 14 residues. Per germline, CDR1 SNHLY and CDR2 FYNNEI. The CDR3 DNA reads as TGTGCCAGCACTAAGGGACTCCCCGAGTACGAGCAGTACTTC. It specifies CASTKGLPEYEQYF.

This clone has a handful of counts. This chain joins TRBV6-2 or TRBV6-3 and TRBJ2-7; D is undetermined. This CDR3 comprises 13 residues. Germline values: CDR1 MNHEY, CDR2 SVGEGT. Deletions cut 2 bases from V and 2 bases from J, with 7 bases between. The CDR3 DNA is TGTGCCAGCAGTTACCAACCTACCTACGAGCAGTACTTC. It codes for CASSYQPTYEQYF.

This clone has only one observation. The chain recombines TRBV24-1 with TRBJ2-5; 11 bases align to TRBD1. Unmatched junction bases numbered 5, after V lost 7 bases and J lost 2 bases. The germline CDR1 and CDR2 sequences are KGHDR and SFDVKD. CDR3 size: 15 residues. The CDR3 spells CATSHRDRGQETQYF. CDR3 nucleotides: TGTGCCACCAGCCACCGGGACAGGGGGCAAGAGACCCAGTACTTC.

The chain recombines TRBV5-4 with TRBJ2-5; D not certain. V was pared by 0 bases and J by 2 bases, with 5 bases between. The CDR3 is 13 amino acids. Germline lookup yields CDR1 SGHNT and CDR2 YYREEE (reference sequence). CDR3 region: CASSLGRQETQYF. CDR3 nucleotide sequence: TGTGCCAGCAGCTTGGGCAGGCAAGAGACCCAGTACTTC.

The rearrangement joins TRBV28 to TRBJ2-1; no reliable D call. Germline-derived CDR1 and CDR2 are MDHEN and SYDVKM. V was trimmed by 6 bases and J by 0 bases, leaving 9 bases between them. There are 14 residues in the CDR3. The CDR3 region has the DNA TGTGCCAGCAGACAGATAAACTCCTACAATGAGCAGTTCTTC. This codes for CASRQINSYNEQFF.

The chain joins TRBV4-1 to TRBJ1-5, with no clear D. CDR3 length: 14 residues. Germline CDR1 MGHRA, CDR2 YSYEKL. V was shortened by 0 bases and J by 1 base, with 4 bases between the two germline ends. The CDR3 loop reads CASSQESSNQPQHF. The DNA for the CDR3 is TGCGCCAGCAGCCAAGAGAGCAGCAATCAGCCCCAGCATTTT.

The J gene is TRBJ2-2, the V gene TRBV5-4; 10 bases align to TRBD2. Germline V lookup: CDR1 SGHNT, CDR2 YYREEE (reference sequence). There are 16 residues in the CDR3. J gave up 6 bases and V 0 bases, and 5 bases lay outside the gene matches. DNA of the CDR3: TGTGCCAGCAGCTTGGGTCTAGCGGGAGACCCCGGGGAGCTGTTTTTT. Translated: CASSLGLAGDPGELFF.

CDR3 region: CASSGAATYEQYF. In DNA form, the CDR3 reads TGTGCCAGCAGTGGAGCGGCCACCTACGAGCAGTACTTC. The chain has TRBV6-1 and TRBJ2-7; D possibly corresponds to TRBD2 (5 bases). The CDR3 contains 13 residues. The germline V and J ends were trimmed by 4 bases and 2 bases, with 9 bases remaining between them. Germline loops: CDR1 MNHNS, CDR2 SASEGT.

The chain couples TRBV19 to TRBJ2-7, with 7 bases matching TRBD2. The CDR3 extends over 15 amino acids. V trimming: 7 bases; J trimming: 0 bases; junction bases outside the gene matches: 9. The germline CDR1 and CDR2 sequences are LNHDA and SQIVND (reference sequence). CDR3 residues: CASTPRAGNSYEQYF. The DNA for the CDR3 is TGTGCCAGTACCCCCCGAGCGGGAAACTCCTACGAGCAGTACTTC.

The chain is built from TRBV28 and TRBJ1-2, with 8 bases fitting TRBD1. The V gene end was trimmed by 6 bases and the J gene end by 8 bases; junction bases not matched to a gene: 8. The CDR3 is 13 residues long. Germline V gene sequence: CDR1 MDHEN, CDR2 SYDVKM. CDR3 amino acids: CASRISGGGGYTF. CDR3 DNA: TGTGCCAGCAGGATTTCAGGGGGCGGGGGCTACACCTTC.

In this sample, this clone turned up a few times. V is TRBV28 and J is TRBJ2-7, with TRBD1 identical over 8 bases. This CDR3 region has 15 residues. Germline CDR1 and CDR2: MDHEN and SYDVKM. V lost 4 bases and J lost 4; bases outside the gene matches: 9. Here the CDR3 DNA reads TGTGCCAGCAGTTCCTCCGGGACAGGCCTATACGAGCAGTACTTC. Amino acid sequence: CASSSSGTGLYEQYF.

The genes are TRBV6-6 and TRBJ1-2; D unclear. This CDR3 is built from 13 residues. The ends were cut back, 3 bases at V and 8 bases at J, with 13 bases in the middle. Germline V CDR1 and CDR2: MNHNY, SVGAGI (reference sequence). The CDR3 loop reads CASSYLLGQGYTF. Written as DNA, the CDR3 is TGTGCCAGCAGTTATTTGCTCGGTCAAGGCTACACCTTC.

This chain uses TRBV27 with TRBJ1-5; D is undetermined. The germline CDR1 and CDR2 sequences are MNHEY and SMNVEV (reference sequence). The V and J ends lost 3 bases and 2 bases respectively, with 8 bases between them. The CDR3 is made up of 14 amino acids. CDR3 coding DNA: TGTGCCAGCAGTTTTTTGGGAGGCAATCAGCCCCAGCATTTT. Translation: CASSFLGGNQPQHF.

V usage is TRBV30 and J usage is TRBJ2-3; 7 bases line up with TRBD2. Germline values: CDR1 GTSNPN, CDR2 SVGIG (reference sequence). The J segment lost 8 bases and the V segment lost 4 bases, leaving 15 bases of the junction unmatched. This CDR3 spans 15 amino acids. The CDR3 loop is CAWTGVASGIGTQYF. The DNA of the CDR3 is TGTGCCTGGACCGGGGTGGCTAGCGGAATAGGTACGCAGTATTTT.

V is TRBV7-8 and J is TRBJ2-1; the D gene is possibly TRBD2 (6 bases). The CDR3 loop spans 17 amino acids. Germline CDR1 is SGHVS and CDR2 is FQNEAQ. Trimming took 1 base from V and 3 from J, leaving 16 bases between them. The CDR3 coding sequence is TGTGCCAGCAGCTTAGTATTGGGTAGCGGCTACTACAATGAGCAGTTCTTC. Protein product: CASSLVLGSGYYNEQFF.

The chain links TRBV6-2 or TRBV6-3 to TRBJ2-7; the D is unclear. The germline gives CDR1 MNHEY, CDR2 SVGEGT. With 6 bases removed from V and 2 bases from J, the gap between germline ends came to 5 bases. This CDR3 region has 11 residues. The CDR3 loop is CASSHTYEQYF. The CDR3 DNA reads as TGTGCCAGCAGCCATACCTACGAGCAGTACTTC.

V is TRBV2 and J is TRBJ2-5; D is possibly TRBD2 (5 bases). V was cut by 5 bases and J by 7 bases, with 14 bases left in between. This CDR3 spans 13 amino acids. CDR1 and CDR2 from the germline V gene are SNHLY and FYNNEI. CDR3 in amino acids: CASSFEGVATQYF. The CDR3 region has the DNA TGTGCCAGCAGTTTCGAGGGAGTTGCGACCCAGTACTTC.

J is TRBJ2-7 and V is TRBV6-6; D is unresolved. Trimming stripped 0 bases from V and 2 bases from J, with 8 bases between. The CDR3 sequence is 14 residues long. The germline V gene encodes CDR1 MNHNY and CDR2 SVGAGI (reference sequence). The CDR3 is CASSYSTSTYEQYF. CDR3 DNA sequence: TGTGCCAGCAGTTACTCTACCAGTACCTACGAGCAGTACTTC.

The rearrangement uses TRBV2 and TRBJ2-3; D unclear. This CDR3 has 13 residues. CDR1 and CDR2 (germline): SNHLY, FYNNEI. Trimming took off 7 bases at V and 5 bases at J, with 13 bases between the two ends. CDR3 in DNA: TGTGCCAGCACAACCGAAAGAGGAGATACGCAGTATTTT. Translated, it gives CASTTERGDTQYF. The full variable domain, its missing parts supplied by reference TRBV2 and TRBJ2-3, is EPEVTQTPSHQVTQMGQEVILRCVPISNHLYFYWYRQILGQKVEFLVSFYNNEISEKSEIFDDQFSVERPDGSNFTLKIRSTKLEDSAMYFCASTTERGDTQYFGPGTRLTVL.

This clone was recorded only once. J is TRBJ1-5 and V is TRBV5-8; possibly TRBD1 for D (6 bases). Trimming stripped 7 bases from V and 6 bases from J, with 14 bases between. From germline, CDR1 is SGHTS and CDR2 YDEGEE. This CDR3 is built from 13 residues. The CDR3 region has the DNA TGTGCCAGCGGATACAGGGTGGCTCAGCCCCAGCATTTT. Translated: CASGYRVAQPQHF.

CDR3 loop: CASSQSAGAGNTIYF. CDR3 nucleotides: TGTGCCAGCAGTCAATCGGCAGGGGCGGGAAACACCATATATTTT. The rearrangement uses TRBV6-5 and TRBJ1-3; weak D call: TRBD1 (6 bases). CDR3 length: 15 residues. The V and J ends lost 5 bases and 4 bases respectively, with 15 bases between them. Germline values: CDR1 MNHEY, CDR2 SVGAGI.

The chain links TRBV24-1 to TRBJ2-7, with D maybe TRBD1 (5 bases). Trimming took off 4 bases at V and 6 bases at J, with 15 bases between the two ends. CDR1 is KGHDR, CDR2 SFDVKD, per germline. The CDR3 extends over 14 amino acids. Here the CDR3 DNA reads TGTGCCACCAGTGACCCGTACCAGGGATTCGAGCAGTACTTC. Translating gives CATSDPYQGFEQYF.

The rearrangement joins TRBV5-4 to TRBJ2-5, with 9 bases fitting TRBD1. The V gene end was trimmed by 3 bases and the J gene end by 5 bases; junction bases not matched to a gene: 5. The CDR3 spans 14 residues. CDR1 is SGHNT and CDR2 is YYREEE in the germline V gene (reference sequence). The CDR3 DNA is TGTGCCAGCAGCTGGGACAGGGACGGGGAGACCCAGTACTTC. As protein: CASSWDRDGETQYF.

The chain links TRBV7-9 to TRBJ2-4; D is perhaps TRBD1 (5 bases). The CDR3 extends over 14 amino acids. Germline values: CDR1 SEHNR, CDR2 FQNEAQ (reference sequence). V lost 1 base to trimming and J lost 8 bases, with 12 bases between them. In nucleotides, the CDR3 is TGTGCCAGCAGCTTAGATCAGGGCGGCGACATTCAGTACTTC. This codes for CASSLDQGGDIQYF.

This clone was observed a single time. The rearrangement joins TRBV10-3 to TRBJ1-3, with 8 bases aligning to TRBD1. CDR1 ENHRY and CDR2 SYGVKD come from the germline V gene. Trimming took 4 bases from V and 4 from J; bases not matched to a gene: 0. The CDR3 length is 13 residues. CDR3 sequence reads: CAISGQGGNTIYF. CDR3 bases: TGTGCCATCAGTGGACAGGGGGGAAACACCATATATTTT.

The rearrangement uses TRBV5-1 and TRBJ2-7, with TRBD1 matching over 7 bases. Per germline, CDR1 SGHRS and CDR2 YFSETQ. Unmatched junction bases numbered 10, after V lost 4 bases and J lost 3 bases. The CDR3 has 15 amino acids. The CDR3 spells CASSLKPGQFYEQYF. DNA of the CDR3: TGCGCCAGCAGCCTCAAACCGGGACAGTTCTACGAGCAGTACTTC.

V usage is TRBV28 and J usage is TRBJ2-5, with 10 bases fitting TRBD2. The CDR3 loop spans 16 amino acids. Germline assignment: CDR1 MDHEN and CDR2 SYDVKM. Losses at the gene ends were 1 base for V and 4 bases for J; bases not matched to a gene: 6. For the CDR3, the DNA is TGTGCCAGCAGTTTATTGCTAGCGGGAGAGGGAGAGACCCAGTACTTC. Encoded protein: CASSLLLAGEGETQYF.